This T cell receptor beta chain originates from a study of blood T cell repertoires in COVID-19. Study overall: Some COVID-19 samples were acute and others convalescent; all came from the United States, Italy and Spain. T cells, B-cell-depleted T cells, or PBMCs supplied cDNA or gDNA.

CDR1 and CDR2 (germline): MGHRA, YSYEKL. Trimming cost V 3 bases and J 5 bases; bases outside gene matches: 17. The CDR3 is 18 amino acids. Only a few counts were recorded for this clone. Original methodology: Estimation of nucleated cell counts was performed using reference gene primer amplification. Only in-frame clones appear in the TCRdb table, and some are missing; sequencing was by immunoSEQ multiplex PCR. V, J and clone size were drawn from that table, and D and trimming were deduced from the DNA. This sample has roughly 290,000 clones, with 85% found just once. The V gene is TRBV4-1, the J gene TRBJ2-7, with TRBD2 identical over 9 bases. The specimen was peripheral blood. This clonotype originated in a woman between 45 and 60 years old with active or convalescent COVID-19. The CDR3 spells CASSQSTGYSGSSHEQYF. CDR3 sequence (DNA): TGCGCCAGCAGCCAGTCCACGGGATATAGCGGGAGTAGCCACGAGCAGTACTTC.